This T cell receptor beta chain was recorded in a study of blood T cells in healthy people across ages. For the second PCR, which ran for about 6 to 11 cycles, a sample-barcoded 5' primer and a J-beta primer mix were used. TCRdb re-analysed the 5' RACE reads in MiXCR, keeping a single row per CDR3 protein. The sample records 750,000 to 950,000 distinct CDR3 sequences, about 48% being singletons. The CDR3 extends over 12 amino acids. Per germline, CDR1 DFQATT and CDR2 SNEGSKA (reference sequence). The V and J ends lost 3 bases and 3 bases respectively, with 8 bases between them. This receptor was obtained from an elderly man in good health. Sequenced input: blood. The chain carries TRBV20-1 and TRBJ2-5; no definite D call. The CDR3 spells CSASWLEETQYF. CDR3 bases: TGCAGTGCTAGCTGGCTGGAAGAGACCCAGTACTTC.